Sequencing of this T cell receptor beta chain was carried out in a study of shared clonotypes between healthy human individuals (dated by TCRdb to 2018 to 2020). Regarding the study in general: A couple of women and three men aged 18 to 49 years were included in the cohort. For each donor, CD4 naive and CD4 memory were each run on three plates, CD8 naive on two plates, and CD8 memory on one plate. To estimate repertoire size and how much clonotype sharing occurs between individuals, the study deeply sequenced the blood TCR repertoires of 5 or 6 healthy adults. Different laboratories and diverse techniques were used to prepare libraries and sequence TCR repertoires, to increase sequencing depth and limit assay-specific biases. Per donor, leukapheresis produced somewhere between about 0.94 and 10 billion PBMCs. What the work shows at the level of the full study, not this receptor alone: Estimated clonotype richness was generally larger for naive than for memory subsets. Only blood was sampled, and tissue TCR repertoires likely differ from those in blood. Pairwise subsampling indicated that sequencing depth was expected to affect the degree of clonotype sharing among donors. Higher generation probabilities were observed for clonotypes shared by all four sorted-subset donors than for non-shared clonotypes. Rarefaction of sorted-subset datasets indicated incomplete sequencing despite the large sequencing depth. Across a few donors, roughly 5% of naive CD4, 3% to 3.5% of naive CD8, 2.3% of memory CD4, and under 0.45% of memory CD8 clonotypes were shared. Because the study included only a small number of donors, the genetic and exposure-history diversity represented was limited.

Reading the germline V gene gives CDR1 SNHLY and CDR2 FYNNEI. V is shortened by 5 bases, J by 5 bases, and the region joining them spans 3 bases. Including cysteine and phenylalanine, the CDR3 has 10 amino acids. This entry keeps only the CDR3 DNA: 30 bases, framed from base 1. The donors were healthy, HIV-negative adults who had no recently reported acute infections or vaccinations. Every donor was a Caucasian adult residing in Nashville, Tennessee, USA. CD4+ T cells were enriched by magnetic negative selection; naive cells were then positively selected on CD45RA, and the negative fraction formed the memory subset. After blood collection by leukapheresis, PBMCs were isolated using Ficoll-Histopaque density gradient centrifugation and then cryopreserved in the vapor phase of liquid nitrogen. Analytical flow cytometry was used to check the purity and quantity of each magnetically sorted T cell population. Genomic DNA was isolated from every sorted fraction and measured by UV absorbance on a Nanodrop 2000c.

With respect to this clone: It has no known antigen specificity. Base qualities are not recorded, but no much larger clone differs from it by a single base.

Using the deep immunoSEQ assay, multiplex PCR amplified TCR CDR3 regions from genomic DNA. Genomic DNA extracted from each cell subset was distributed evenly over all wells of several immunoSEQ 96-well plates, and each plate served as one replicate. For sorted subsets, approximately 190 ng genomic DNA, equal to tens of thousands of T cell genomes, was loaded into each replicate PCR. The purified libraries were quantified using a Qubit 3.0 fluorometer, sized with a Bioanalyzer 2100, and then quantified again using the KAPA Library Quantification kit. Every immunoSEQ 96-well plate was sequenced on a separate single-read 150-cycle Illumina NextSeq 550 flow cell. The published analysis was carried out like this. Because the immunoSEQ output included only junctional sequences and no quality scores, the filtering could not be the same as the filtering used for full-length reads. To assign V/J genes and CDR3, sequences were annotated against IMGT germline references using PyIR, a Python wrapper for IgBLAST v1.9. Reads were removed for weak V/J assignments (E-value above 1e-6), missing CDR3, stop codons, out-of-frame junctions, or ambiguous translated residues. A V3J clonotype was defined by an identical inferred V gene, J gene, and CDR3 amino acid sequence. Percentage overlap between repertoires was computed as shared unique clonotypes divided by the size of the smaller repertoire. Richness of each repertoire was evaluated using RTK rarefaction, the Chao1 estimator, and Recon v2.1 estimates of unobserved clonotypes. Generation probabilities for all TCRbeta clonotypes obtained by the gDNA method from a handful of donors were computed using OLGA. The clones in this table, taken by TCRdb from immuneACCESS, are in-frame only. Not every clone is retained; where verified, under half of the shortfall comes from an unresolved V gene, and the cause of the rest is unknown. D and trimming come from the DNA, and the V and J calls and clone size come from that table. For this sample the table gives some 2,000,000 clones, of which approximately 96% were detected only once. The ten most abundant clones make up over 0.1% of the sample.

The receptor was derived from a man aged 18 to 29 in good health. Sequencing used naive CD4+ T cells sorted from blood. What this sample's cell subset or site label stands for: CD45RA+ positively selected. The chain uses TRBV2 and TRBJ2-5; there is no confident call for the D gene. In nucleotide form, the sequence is TGTGCCAGCAGTCCCGAGACCCAGTACTTC. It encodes CASSPETQYF.